One T cell receptor beta chain is described in this entry. The antigen remains undetermined. This sample was included in a study of cytomegalovirus exposure and HLA in healthy donors. The overall study: Inside one of the first data releases sat around 77 million unique TCRs taken from HLA-typed donors.

Findings and limits, study-wide: The classifier reportedly diagnosed cytomegalovirus status with high sensitivity and specificity.

PCR employed 60 Vbeta and 13 Jbeta primers. This table comes from immunoSEQ multiplex PCR, and its TCRdb copy is limited to in-frame clones, with some not included. The table includes more than 110,000 clones, approximately 80% detected once. Germline V CDR1 and CDR2: KGHSH, LQKENI. The CDR3 sequence is 15 residues long. V was pared by 7 bases and J by 0 bases, with 15 bases between. The chain has TRBV18 and TRBJ1-2; perhaps TRBD1 as D (5 bases). This sequence was found in a man aged 18 to 29 in good health and CMV-seronegative. The specimen was PBMCs. The DNA for the CDR3 is TGTGCCAGCTTCTCCGGGCAGGGCTCTAACTATGGCTACACCTTC. It encodes CASFSGQGSNYGYTF.